Sequencing of this TCR beta chain was carried out in a study of blood T cells in healthy people across ages. V gave up 5 bases and J gave up 11 bases, with 19 bases separating them. The CDR3 consists of 12 residues. The germline V gene encodes CDR1 SQVTM and CDR2 ANQGSEA. Primers used in a second PCR of about 6 to 12 cycles were a sample-barcoded 5' primer and a J-beta primer mix. TCRdb re-analysed the 5' RACE reads in MiXCR, keeping a single row per CDR3 protein. This sample has around 1,000,000 distinct CDR3 sequences, with under 30% found just once. Another study also made use of these data, one on T cells of mothers and their children.

The rearrangement joins TRBV29-1 to TRBJ2-7; a weak D match, TRBD2 (6 bases). This receptor was taken from a girl aged 2 to 9 in good health. Material: blood. This CDR3 is CSVRVTTSGEYF. Written as DNA, the CDR3 is TGCAGCGTTCGGGTAACTACCTCGGGGGAGTACTTC.